This T cell receptor beta chain was sequenced in a study of blood T cell repertoires in COVID-19. The wider study: The origin of the acute and convalescent COVID-19 samples was the United States, Italy and Spain. Sample material is recorded as cDNA or gDNA derived from T cells, B-cell-depleted T cells, or PBMCs.

This clone was seen only once. In the original workflow: Reference gene primer amplification gave estimated nucleated cell counts. Some clones are missing from TCRdb's copy, which holds only in-frame ones; the method was immunoSEQ multiplex PCR. V, J and clone size are taken as reported in that table, and D and trimming were inferred from the DNA itself. The sample consists of under 200,000 clones, more than 75% of them appearing once. Germline V lookup: CDR1 SGHRS, CDR2 YFSETQ. V lost 0 bases and J lost 10, with 11 bases in between. The length of the CDR3 is 13 residues. The receptor was isolated from a man aged 40-50 years with active or convalescent COVID-19. The sequencing input was peripheral blood. This chain uses TRBV5-1 with TRBJ2-1, with no clear D. The CDR3 DNA sequence: TGCGCCAGCAGCTTGGAAAAAGTAAGCGAGCAGTTCTTC. It yields the protein CASSLEKVSEQFF. Using reference TRBV5-1 and TRBJ2-1 for the parts outside the CDR3, the full variable domain is KAGVTQTPRYLIKTRGQQVTLSCSPISGHRSVSWYQQTPGQGLQFLFEYFSETQRNKGNFPGRFSGRQFSNSRSEMNVSTLELGDSALYLCASSLEKVSEQFFGPGTRLTVL.